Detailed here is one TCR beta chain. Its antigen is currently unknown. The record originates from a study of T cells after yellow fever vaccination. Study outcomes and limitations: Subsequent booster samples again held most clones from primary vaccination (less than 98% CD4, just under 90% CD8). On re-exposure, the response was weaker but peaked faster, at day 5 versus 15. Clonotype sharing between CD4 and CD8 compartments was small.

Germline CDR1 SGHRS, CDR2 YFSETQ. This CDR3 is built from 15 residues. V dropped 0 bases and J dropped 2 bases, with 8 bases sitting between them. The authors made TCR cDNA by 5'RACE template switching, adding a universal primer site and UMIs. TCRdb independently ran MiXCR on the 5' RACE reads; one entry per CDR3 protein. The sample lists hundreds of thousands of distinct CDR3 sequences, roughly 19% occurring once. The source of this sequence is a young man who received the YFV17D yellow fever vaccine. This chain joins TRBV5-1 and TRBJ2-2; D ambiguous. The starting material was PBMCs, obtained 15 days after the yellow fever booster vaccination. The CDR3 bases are TGCGCCAGCAGCTTGGAGGGCGGTAACACCGGGGAGCTGTTTTTT. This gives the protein CASSLEGGNTGELFF.